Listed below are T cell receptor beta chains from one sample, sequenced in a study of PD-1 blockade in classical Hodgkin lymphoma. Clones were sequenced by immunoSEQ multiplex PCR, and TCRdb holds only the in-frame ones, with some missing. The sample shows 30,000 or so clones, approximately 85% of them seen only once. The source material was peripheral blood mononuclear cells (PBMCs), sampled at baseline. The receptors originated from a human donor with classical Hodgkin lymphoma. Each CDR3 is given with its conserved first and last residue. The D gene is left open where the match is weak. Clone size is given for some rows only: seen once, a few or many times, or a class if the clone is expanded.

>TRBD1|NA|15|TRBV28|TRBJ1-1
TGTGCCAGCAGTCCGATCGGACAGGGGGGCACTGAAGCTTTCTTT
CASSPIGQGGTEAFF
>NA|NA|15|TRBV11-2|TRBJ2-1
TGTGCCAGCAGCTTGGGCGGAAGCTCCTACAATGAGCAGTTCTTC
CASSLGGSSYNEQFF
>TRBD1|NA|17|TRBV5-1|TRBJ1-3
TGCGCCAGCACCTTCGGGACAGGACTTTTCTCTGGAAACACCATATATTTT
CASTFGTGLFSGNTIYF
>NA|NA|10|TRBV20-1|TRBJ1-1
TGCAGTGCTAGAGCACTAGAAGCTTTCTTT
CSARALEAFF
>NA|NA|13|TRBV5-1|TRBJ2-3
TGCGCCAGCAACGAGGGGTCCACAGATACGCAGTATTTT
CASNEGSTDTQYF
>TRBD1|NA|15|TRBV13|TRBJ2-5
TGTGCCAGCAGCTTAAAGACAGGGGAATTTGAGACCCAGTACTTC
CASSLKTGEFETQYF
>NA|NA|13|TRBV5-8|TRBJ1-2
TGTGCCAGCAGTTCATCCAGGGACTATGGCTACACCTTC
CASSSSRDYGYTF
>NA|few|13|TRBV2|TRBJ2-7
TGTGCCAGCAGTGAAAGCCCGTCCTACGAGCAGTACTTC
CASSESPSYEQYF
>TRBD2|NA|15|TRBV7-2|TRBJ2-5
TGTGCCAGCAGCTTAAGCGGGGGGCCAGGAGAGACCCAGTACTTC
CASSLSGGPGETQYF
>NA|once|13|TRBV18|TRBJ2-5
TGTGCCAGCTCACCCTCGGGCCAAGAGACCCAGTACTTC
CASSPSGQETQYF
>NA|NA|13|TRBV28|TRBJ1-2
TGTGCCAGCAGTTTTAGGAGCAACTATGGCTACACCTTC
CASSFRSNYGYTF
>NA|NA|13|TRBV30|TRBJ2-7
TGTGCCTGGAGTGTATACAGTTCCTACGAGCAGTACTTC
CAWSVYSSYEQYF
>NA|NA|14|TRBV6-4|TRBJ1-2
TGTGCCAGCAGTGAACATGCAGGGACCTATGGCTACACCTTC
CASSEHAGTYGYTF
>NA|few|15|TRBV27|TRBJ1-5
TGTGCCAGCAGTTTTGAGGGGTACAGCAATCAGCCCCAGCATTTT
CASSFEGYSNQPQHF
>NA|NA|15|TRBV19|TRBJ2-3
TGTGCCAGTAGTATAGATGGGAGACCAACAGATACGCAGTATTTT
CASSIDGRPTDTQYF
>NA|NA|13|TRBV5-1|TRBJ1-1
TGCGCCAGCAGCCTCGCGGGGAACACTGAAGCTTTCTTT
CASSLAGNTEAFF
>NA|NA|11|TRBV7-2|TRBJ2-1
TGTGCCAGCAGCTTTTACAATGAGCAGTTCTTC
CASSFYNEQFF
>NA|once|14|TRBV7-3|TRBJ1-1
TGTGCCAGCAGCTTAATACAGGGAGGCTCTGAAGCTTTCTTT
CASSLIQGGSEAFF
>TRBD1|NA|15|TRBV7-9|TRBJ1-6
TGTGCCAGCAGCTTAGAGCACAGGGGTAATTCACCCCTCCACTTT
CASSLEHRGNSPLHF
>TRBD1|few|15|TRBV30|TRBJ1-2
TGTGCCTGGAAACTGAAGACAGGGGGCGCGGATGGCTACACCTTC
CAWKLKTGGADGYTF
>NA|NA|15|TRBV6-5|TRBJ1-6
TGTGCCAGCAGTTACTCGGGGCTAGGGAATTCACCCCTCCACTTT
CASSYSGLGNSPLHF
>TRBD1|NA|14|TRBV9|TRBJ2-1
TGTGCCAGCACCAAAGGGACAGGGTCTAATGAGCAGTTCTTC
CASTKGTGSNEQFF
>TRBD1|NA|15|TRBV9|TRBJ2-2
TGTGCCAGCAGCCCAAGACAGGGAAACACCGGGGAGCTGTTTTTT
CASSPRQGNTGELFF
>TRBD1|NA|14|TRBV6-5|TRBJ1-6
TGTGCCAGCAGCCGAGGGACAGGGGATTCACCCCTCCACTTT
CASSRGTGDSPLHF
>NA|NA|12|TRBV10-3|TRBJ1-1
TGTGCCATCGGGGGGTTCGACTCTGAAGCTTTCTTT
CAIGGFDSEAFF
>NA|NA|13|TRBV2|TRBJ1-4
TGTGCCGGTTACGGAGGACTCAATGAAAAACTGTTTTTT
CAGYGGLNEKLFF
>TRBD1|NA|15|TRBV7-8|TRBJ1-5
TGTGCCAGCAGTTATACGGGACAGTACAATCAGCCCCAGCATTTT
CASSYTGQYNQPQHF
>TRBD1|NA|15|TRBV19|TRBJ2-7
TGTGCCAGTAGTGGAACCGGGACAGGGGAAAACGAGCAGTACTTC
CASSGTGTGENEQYF
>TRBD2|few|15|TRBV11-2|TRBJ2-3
TGTGCCAGCAGATCTAGCGGGGGAGCCACAGATACGCAGTATTTT
CASRSSGGATDTQYF
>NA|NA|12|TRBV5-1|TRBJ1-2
TGCGCCAGCAGCTTTGACAGCTATGGCTACACCTTC
CASSFDSYGYTF
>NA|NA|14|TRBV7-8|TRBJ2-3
TGTGCCAGCAGCTTTTCCCCCGGCACAGATACGCAGTATTTT
CASSFSPGTDTQYF
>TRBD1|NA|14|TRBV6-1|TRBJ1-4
TGTGCCAGCAATACAGGGGGCGCGGGTGAAAAACTGTTTTTT
CASNTGGAGEKLFF
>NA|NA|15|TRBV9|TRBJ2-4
TGTGCCAGCAGCGTAGGAGGGGCCACCAAAAACATTCAGTACTTC
CASSVGGATKNIQYF
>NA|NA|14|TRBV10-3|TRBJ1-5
TGTGCCATCAGTGAGTTAGCCTCAAATCAGCCCCAGCATTTT
CAISELASNQPQHF
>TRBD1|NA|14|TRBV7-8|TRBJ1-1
TGTGCCAGCAGCTTTACAGGGGCCAACACTGAAGCTTTCTTT
CASSFTGANTEAFF
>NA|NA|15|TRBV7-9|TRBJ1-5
TGTGCCAGCAGCTTAGCAGGGGGTATAGGTCAGCCCCAGCATTTT
CASSLAGGIGQPQHF
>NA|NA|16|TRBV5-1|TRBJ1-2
TGCGCCAGCAGCTTGCCAAGGGGGGGCGCTAACTATGGCTACACCTTC
CASSLPRGGANYGYTF
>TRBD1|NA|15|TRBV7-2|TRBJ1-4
TGTGCCAGCAGCCCTCCGGGACAGGGGAATGAAAAACTGTTTTTT
CASSPPGQGNEKLFF
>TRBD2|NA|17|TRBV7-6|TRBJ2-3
TGTGCCAGCAGCCCAAACCCCCCCAGCGGGGGGGCGGATACGCAGTATTTT
CASSPNPPSGGADTQYF
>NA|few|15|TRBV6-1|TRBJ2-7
TGTGCCAGCAGTGGGGGCGGGGGCCCCTCCTACGAGCAGTACTTC
CASSGGGGPSYEQYF
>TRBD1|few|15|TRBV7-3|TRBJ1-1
TGTGCCAGCAGCTCGACAGGGGTGGTGAACACTGAAGCTTTCTTT
CASSSTGVVNTEAFF
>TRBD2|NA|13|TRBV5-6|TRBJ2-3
TGTGCCAGCAGCTTACTAGCGGCAGATACGCAGTATTTT
CASSLLAADTQYF
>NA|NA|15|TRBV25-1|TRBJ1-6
TGTGCCAGCAGTGACCCCGGGGGGTTTAATTCACCCCTCCACTTT
CASSDPGGFNSPLHF
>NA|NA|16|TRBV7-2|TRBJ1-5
TGTGCCAGCAGCTTAGGTTCTACAGGGAGCAATCAGCCCCAGCATTTT
CASSLGSTGSNQPQHF
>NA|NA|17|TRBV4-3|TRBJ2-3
TGCGCCAGCAGCCAAGGAGGGGGGGGCCTCGGGACAGATACGCAGTATTTT
CASSQGGGGLGTDTQYF
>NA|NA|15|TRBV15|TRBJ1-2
TGTGCCACCAGCAGAGATTATTCGGGGGTTTATGGCTACACCTTC
CATSRDYSGVYGYTF
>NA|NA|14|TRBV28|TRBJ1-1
TGTGCCAGCAGTCCGCCAGTTGGGGGGACTGAAGCTTTCTTT
CASSPPVGGTEAFF
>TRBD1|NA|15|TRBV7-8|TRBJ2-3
TGTGCCAGCAGCGCAGGGACAGCCGGCACAGATACGCAGTATTTT
CASSAGTAGTDTQYF
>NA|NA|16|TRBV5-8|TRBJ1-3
TGTGCCAGCAGCTTGGGGACGCTCATGGTCGGAAACACCATATATTTT
CASSLGTLMVGNTIYF
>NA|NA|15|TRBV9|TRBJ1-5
TGTGCCAGCAGCACGAGTCCCAATAGCAATCAGCCCCAGCATTTT
CASSTSPNSNQPQHF
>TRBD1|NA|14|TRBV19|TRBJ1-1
TGTGCCAGTAGTAATGGACAGGTGAACACTGAAGCTTTCTTT
CASSNGQVNTEAFF
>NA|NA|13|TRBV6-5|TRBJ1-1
TGTGCCAGCAGTTTTCGGGGATACACTGAAGCTTTCTTT
CASSFRGYTEAFF
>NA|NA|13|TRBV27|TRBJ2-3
TGTGCCAGTTACATGTTCCCCACAGATACGCAGTATTTT
CASYMFPTDTQYF
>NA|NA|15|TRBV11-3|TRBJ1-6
TGTGCCAGCAGCCCACAGGGTATCCATAATTCACCCCTCCACTTT
CASSPQGIHNSPLHF
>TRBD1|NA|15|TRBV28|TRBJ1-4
TGTGCCAGCAGTGTGACAGGGGGGGCTAATGAAAAACTGTTTTTT
CASSVTGGANEKLFF
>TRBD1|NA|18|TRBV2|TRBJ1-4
TGTGCCAGCAGTGAAGCGCGGGACAGCACCTCAACTAATGAAAAACTGTTTTTT
CASSEARDSTSTNEKLFF
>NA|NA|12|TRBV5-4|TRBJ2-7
TGTGCCAGCAGCTTTACAGGGTCCGAGCAGTACTTC
CASSFTGSEQYF